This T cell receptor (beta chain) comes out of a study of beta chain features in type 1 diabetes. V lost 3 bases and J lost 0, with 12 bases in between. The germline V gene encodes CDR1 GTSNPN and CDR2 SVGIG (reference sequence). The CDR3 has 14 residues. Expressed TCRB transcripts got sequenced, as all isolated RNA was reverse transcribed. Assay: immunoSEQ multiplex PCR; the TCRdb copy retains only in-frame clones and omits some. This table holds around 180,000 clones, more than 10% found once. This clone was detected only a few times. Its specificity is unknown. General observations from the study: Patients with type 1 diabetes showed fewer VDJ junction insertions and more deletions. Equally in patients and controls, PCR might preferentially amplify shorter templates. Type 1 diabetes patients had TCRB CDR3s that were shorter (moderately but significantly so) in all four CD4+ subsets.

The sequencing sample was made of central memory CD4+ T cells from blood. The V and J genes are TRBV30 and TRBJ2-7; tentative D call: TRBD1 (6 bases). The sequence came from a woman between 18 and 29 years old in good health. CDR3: CAWRQGRGSYEQYF. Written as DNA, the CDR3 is TGTGCCTGGAGACAGGGCAGGGGCTCCTACGAGCAGTACTTC.